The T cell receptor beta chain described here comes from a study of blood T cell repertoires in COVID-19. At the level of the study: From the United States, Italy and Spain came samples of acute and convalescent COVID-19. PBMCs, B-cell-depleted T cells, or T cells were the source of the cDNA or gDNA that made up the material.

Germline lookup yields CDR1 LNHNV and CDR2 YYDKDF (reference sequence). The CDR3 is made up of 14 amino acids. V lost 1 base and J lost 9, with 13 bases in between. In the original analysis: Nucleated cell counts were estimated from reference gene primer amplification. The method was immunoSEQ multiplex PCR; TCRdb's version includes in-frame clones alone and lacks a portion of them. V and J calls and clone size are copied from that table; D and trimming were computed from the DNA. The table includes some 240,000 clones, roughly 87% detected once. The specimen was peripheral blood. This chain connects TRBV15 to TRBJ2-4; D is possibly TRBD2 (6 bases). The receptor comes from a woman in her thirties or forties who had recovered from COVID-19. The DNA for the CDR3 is TGTGCCACCAGCAGAGGGGGGGAGGTCACCATTCAGTACTTC. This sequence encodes CATSRGGEVTIQYF.